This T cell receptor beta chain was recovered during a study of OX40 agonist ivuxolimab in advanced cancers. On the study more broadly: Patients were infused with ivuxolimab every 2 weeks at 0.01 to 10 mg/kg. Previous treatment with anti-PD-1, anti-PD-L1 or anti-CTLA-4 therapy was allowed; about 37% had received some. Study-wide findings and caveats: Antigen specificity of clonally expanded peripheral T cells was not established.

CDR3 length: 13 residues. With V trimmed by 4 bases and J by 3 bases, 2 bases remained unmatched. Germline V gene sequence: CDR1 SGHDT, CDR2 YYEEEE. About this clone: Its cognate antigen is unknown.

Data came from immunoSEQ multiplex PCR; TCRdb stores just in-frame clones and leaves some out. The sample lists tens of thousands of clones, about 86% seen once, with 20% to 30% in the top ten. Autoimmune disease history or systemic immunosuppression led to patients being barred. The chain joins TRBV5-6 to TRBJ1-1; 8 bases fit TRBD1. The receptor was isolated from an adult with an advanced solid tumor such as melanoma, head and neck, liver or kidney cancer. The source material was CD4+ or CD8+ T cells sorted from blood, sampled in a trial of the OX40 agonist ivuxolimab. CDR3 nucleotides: TGTGCCAGCAGCATGACAGGGGACACTGAAGCTTTCTTT. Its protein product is CASSMTGDTEAFF.